These 21 T cell receptor beta chains were sequenced from one sample in a study of T cell repertoires in cytomegalovirus infection. TCRdb passed the reads through MiXCR, listing each CDR3 protein once. The sample has around 180,000 distinct CDR3 sequences, roughly 28% seen once. What was sequenced was PBMCs. These receptors all stem from a human donor in good health (CMV status not recorded). Some clones in this sample may be carry-over from other donors' samples.

The chain carries TRBV2 and TRBJ1-2; TRBD1 is a possible D gene (5 bases). CDR1 and CDR2 (germline): SNHLY, FYNNEI. The CDR3 is made up of 13 amino acids. V lost 11 bases and J lost 4, with 17 bases in between. The CDR3 DNA reads TGTGCCGGGCGCCGGGACGGACTCTATGGCTACACCTTC. Residues: CAGRRDGLYGYTF.

This clonotype showed up just a few times. The chain uses TRBV5-1 and TRBJ1-5; D is ambiguous. The germline CDR1 and CDR2 sequences are SGHRS and YFSETQ. V lost 5 bases and J 3 bases, leaving 15 bases between the germline ends. The CDR3 runs to 15 residues. The CDR3 is CASSADGINNQPQHF. The CDR3 coding sequence is TGCGCCAGCAGTGCGGACGGGATCAACAATCAGCCCCAGCATTTT. Full variable domain (outside the CDR3, taken from reference TRBV5-1 and TRBJ1-5): KAGVTQTPRYLIKTRGQQVTLSCSPISGHRSVSWYQQTPGQGLQFLFEYFSETQRNKGNFPGRFSGRQFSNSRSEMNVSTLELGDSALYLCASSADGINNQPQHFGDGTRLSIL.

The chain is built from TRBV29-1 and TRBJ1-1; D unclear. This CDR3 has 16 residues. Trimming took 0 bases from V and 0 from J, leaving 14 bases between them. Germline V gene lookup returns CDR1 SQVTM and CDR2 ANQGSEA. As DNA, the CDR3 is TGCAGCGTTGAAGACACGGGGAAAGGTTTGAACACTGAAGCTTTCTTT. Translation gives CSVEDTGKGLNTEAFF.

This clonotype was seen a single time. Germline is not matched at one junction end, which may reflect a read error. This chain joins TRBV10-3 and TRBJ2-2; D may be TRBD1 (6 bases). Germline CDR1 ENHRY, CDR2 SYGVKD. The CDR3 covers 18 residues. The CDR3 here is CGISLAAFRTANTGELFF. CDR3 coding DNA: TGTGGCATCAGTTTAGCCGCTTTCCGGACAGCGAACACCGGGGAGCTGTTTTTT.

The chain employs TRBV20-1 and TRBJ1-4; 7 nucleotides agree with TRBD1. V was clipped by 4 bases and J by 10 bases; unmatched bases: 21. Germline CDR1 and CDR2: DFQATT and SNEGSKA (reference sequence). CDR3 length: 17 residues. The CDR3: CSAIPDGLGQAGAKLFF. In DNA, the CDR3 is TGCAGTGCTATCCCTGATGGTCTCGGACAGGCGGGGGCAAAACTGTTTTTT.

The chain uses TRBV4-2 and TRBJ2-1; TRBD2 might be the D (6 bases). Germline assignment: CDR1 LGHNA and CDR2 YNFKEQ. The germline V and J ends were trimmed by 0 bases and 2 bases, with 14 bases remaining between them. This CDR3 is built from 17 residues. CDR3 nucleotide sequence: TGTGCCAGCAGCCAAGATCTGGGGGGTCCACCCTACAATGAGCAGTTCTTC. This codes for CASSQDLGGPPYNEQFF.

In its sample, this clonotype was seen a few times. V is TRBV7-9 and J is TRBJ1-6; 10 nucleotides agree with TRBD1. The germline gives CDR1 SEHNR, CDR2 FQNEAQ (reference sequence). Trimming at V came to 5 bases and at J to 11 bases, leaving 6 bases not matched to a gene. This CDR3 comprises 14 residues. CDR3 residues: CASSRPGTGAPLHF. The CDR3 DNA follows: TGTGCCAGCAGCCGTCCCGGGACAGGGGCACCCCTCCACTTT.

The chain links TRBV6-5 to TRBJ2-3, with 7 bases identical to TRBD2. The J segment lost 0 bases and the V segment lost 0 bases, leaving 0 bases of the junction unmatched. CDR1 is MNHEY and CDR2 is SVGAGI in the germline V gene. This CDR3 is 15 amino acids long. In nucleotides, the CDR3 is TGTGCCAGCAGTTACTCGGGGGGGAGCACAGATACGCAGTATTTT. This gives the protein CASSYSGGSTDTQYF.

Notes on this clonotype: An end of the junction differs from the germline gene, which may be a read error. The CDR3 nucleotides are TGCAGCGTTGACCCGGGACAGGGCTCCTACGAGCAGAACTTC. It translates to CSVDPGQGSYEQNF. The chain links TRBV29-1 to TRBJ2-7; TRBD1 aligns across 9 bases. The germline V gene has CDR1 SQVTM and CDR2 ANQGSEA. CDR3 size: 14 residues.

This clonotype appeared once. This chain connects TRBV5-4 to TRBJ2-5; possibly TRBD2 for D (5 bases). Trimming stripped 4 bases from V and 4 bases from J, with 17 bases between. In germline, CDR1 is SGHNT, CDR2 YYREEE (reference sequence). The CDR3 is 15 amino acids. Here the CDR3 reads CASSTDSIRGETQYF. The CDR3 DNA reads TGTGCCAGCAGCACTGACTCAATTCGGGGAGAGACCCAGTACTTC.

This rearrangement joins TRBV30 to TRBJ1-6, with a weak D call TRBD1 (6 bases). V lost 3 bases to trimming and J lost 7 bases, with 13 bases between them. This CDR3 contains 14 residues. The germline V gene encodes CDR1 GTSNPN and CDR2 SVGIG (reference sequence). CDR3 bases: TGTGCCTGGAGCGCAGGGGTCGGGAATTCACCCCTCCACTTT. Translating gives CAWSAGVGNSPLHF.

This clonotype has more than one count but fewer than ten. The rearrangement links TRBV29-1 to TRBJ2-1; 11 bases match TRBD2. CDR3 length: 15 residues. Losses at the gene ends were 6 bases for V and 4 bases for J; bases not matched to a gene: 8. CDR1 is SQVTM and CDR2 is ANQGSEA in the germline V gene. CDR3 DNA: TGCAGCGTCCTCCTAGCGGGGGGACCTTACAATGAGCAGTTCTTC. Translation: CSVLLAGGPYNEQFF.

The rearrangement links TRBV15 to TRBJ1-2, with D maybe TRBD1 (6 bases). The V and J ends lost 2 bases and 7 bases respectively, with 14 bases between them. Germline CDR1 LNHNV, CDR2 YYDKDF (reference sequence). CDR3 length: 14 amino acids. Here the CDR3 DNA reads TGTGCCACCAGCAGAATTACCACAGGGTCTGGCTACACCTTC. It translates to CATSRITTGSGYTF.

V and J are TRBV12-3 or TRBV12-4 and TRBJ2-7, with 9 bases fitting TRBD1. Germline trimming cut 6 bases from V and 3 bases from J; bases unmatched to any gene: 6. The CDR3 runs to 14 residues. The CDR3 DNA reads TGTGCCAGCAGCCTGGGACAGGGCCTCTACGAGCAGTACTTC. As protein: CASSLGQGLYEQYF.

There are a few counts of this clonotype. The DNA of the CDR3 is TGTGCCAGCAGCGTGGGATCCTCGATATTCACAGATACGCAGTATTTT. It yields the protein CASSVGSSIFTDTQYF. This chain joins TRBV9 and TRBJ2-3, with D hard to call. Per germline, CDR1 SGDLS and CDR2 YYNGEE. The CDR3 is 16 residues long. V dropped 2 bases and J dropped 2 bases, with 15 bases sitting between them.

This clonotype was recorded many times. The chain links TRBV19 to TRBJ1-5, with D uncertain. V was pared by 2 bases and J by 0 bases, with 11 bases between. The CDR3 spans 16 residues. Germline V gives CDR1 LNHDA, CDR2 SQIVND (reference sequence). DNA for the CDR3: TGTGCCAGTAGTATAATTAGGATTCTTAGCAATCAGCCCCAGCATTTT. It is translated as CASSIIRILSNQPQHF.

J is TRBJ2-5 and V is TRBV6-1; D could derive from TRBD1 or TRBD2 (5 bases each). The CDR3 is 15 residues long. Germline V gene data show CDR1 as MNHNS and CDR2 as SASEGT. V shed 6 bases and J shed 7 bases, with 21 bases lying between them. The CDR3 sequence is CASSALGAAKGTQYF. CDR3 bases: TGTGCCAGCAGCGCCCTCGGGGCCGCAAAGGGGACCCAGTACTTC.

This clonotype occurred once. The rearrangement links TRBV30 to TRBJ1-1, with D possibly matching TRBD1 (5 bases). Germline loops: CDR1 GTSNPN, CDR2 SVGIG (reference sequence). V lost 3 bases, J lost 4 bases, and 12 bases lay in between. This CDR3 is 13 amino acids long. The DNA of the CDR3 is TGTGCCTGGAGATGGAGTGGGGGCACTGAAGCTTTCTTT. Its translation is CAWRWSGGTEAFF.

This clonotype was detected a few times. CDR3 in DNA: TGTGCCAGTAGTCTTGTCCCGTGGCAGGGGCAACACACTGAAGCTTTCTTT. This translates into CASSLVPWQGQHTEAFF. The rearrangement uses TRBV19 and TRBJ1-1; possible D gene TRBD1, 6 bases. Trimming left V 5 bases short and J 3 bases short, with 22 bases between. The CDR3 loop spans 17 amino acids. Germline V gene data show CDR1 as LNHDA and CDR2 as SQIVND (reference sequence).

This sequence joins TRBV12-3 or TRBV12-4 and TRBJ1-4; D unresolved. V was clipped by 4 bases and J by 7 bases, with 16 bases between them. This CDR3 region has 15 residues. This CDR3 reads CASSWATLIGEKLFF. The CDR3 DNA is TGTGCCAGCAGTTGGGCCACTCTGATCGGTGAAAAACTGTTTTTT.

The gene calls are TRBV20-1 and TRBJ1-6, with TRBD1 matching over 8 bases. Germline V gene lookup returns CDR1 DFQATT and CDR2 SNEGSKA (reference sequence). The J segment lost 6 bases and the V segment lost 4 bases, leaving 5 bases of the junction unmatched. CDR3 length: 14 amino acids. For the CDR3, the DNA is TGCAGTGCTACGACAGGGGACACTAATTCACCCCTCCACTTT. Amino acid sequence: CSATTGDTNSPLHF.